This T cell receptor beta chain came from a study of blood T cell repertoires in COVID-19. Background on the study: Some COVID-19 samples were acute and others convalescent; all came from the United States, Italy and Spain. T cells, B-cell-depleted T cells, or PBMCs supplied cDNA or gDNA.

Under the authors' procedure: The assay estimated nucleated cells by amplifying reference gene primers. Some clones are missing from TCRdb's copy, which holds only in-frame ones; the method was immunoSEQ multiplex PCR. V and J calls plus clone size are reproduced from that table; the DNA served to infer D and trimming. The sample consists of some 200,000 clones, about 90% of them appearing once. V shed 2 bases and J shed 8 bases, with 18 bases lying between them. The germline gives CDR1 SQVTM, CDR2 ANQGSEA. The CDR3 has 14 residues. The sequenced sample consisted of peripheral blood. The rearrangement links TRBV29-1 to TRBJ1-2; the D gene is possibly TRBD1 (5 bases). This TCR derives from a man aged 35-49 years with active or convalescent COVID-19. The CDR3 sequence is CSVEKGRVSMGYTF. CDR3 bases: TGCAGCGTTGAAAAGGGCAGGGTTTCTATGGGCTACACCTTC. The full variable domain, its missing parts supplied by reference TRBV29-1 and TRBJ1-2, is SAVISQKPSRDICQRGTSLTIQCQVDSQVTMMFWYRQQPGQSLTLIATANQGSEATYESGFVIDKFPISRPNLTFSTLTVSNMSPEDSSIYLCSVEKGRVSMGYTFGSGTRLTVV.